The 27 T cell receptor beta chains reported below all come from one sample, sequenced in a study of neurological immune-mediated disorders. Time point indicated: longitudinal time-point 2. One entry per CDR3 protein results from TCRdb running MiXCR on the 5' RACE reads. The sample shows tens of thousands of distinct CDR3 sequences, 10% to 15% of them seen only once. The sequencing sample was made of PBMCs. The receptors originated from a woman between 40 and 55 years old in good health.

The chain combines TRBV11-2 with TRBJ2-5, with TRBD2 matching over 8 bases. Germline CDR1 and CDR2: SGHAT and FQNNGV. This CDR3 contains 15 residues. Germline trimming cut 3 bases from V and 4 bases from J; bases unmatched to any gene: 7. CDR3 DNA sequence: TGTGCCAGCAGCTTCAGCTCTGGGACTAGAGAGACCCAGTACTTC. It codes for CASSFSSGTRETQYF.

The chain recombines TRBV5-1 with TRBJ1-2; 7 positions agree with TRBD1. Germline-derived CDR1 and CDR2 are SGHRS and YFSETQ. CDR3 length: 13 amino acids. V was pared by 8 bases and J by 6 bases, with 10 bases of the junction left unmatched. CDR3 DNA: TGCGCCAGTAGCCTAAGGACAGGCAATGGCTACACCTTC. Translation gives CASSLRTGNGYTF.

This clonotype was counted once. The chain employs TRBV12-3 or TRBV12-4 and TRBJ2-7; the D gene is possibly TRBD1 (6 bases). The CDR3 consists of 14 residues. The germline V and J ends were trimmed by 6 bases and 0 bases, with 12 bases remaining between them. CDR3 residues: CASSLGQYSYEQYF. The CDR3 DNA reads TGTGCCAGCAGCCTCGGACAGTACTCCTACGAGCAGTACTTC.

In this sample, this clonotype turned up many times. This chain links TRBV9 with TRBJ2-3, with no clear D. This CDR3 region has 14 residues. V was clipped by 0 bases and J by 4 bases, with 9 bases between them. Germline CDR1 and CDR2: SGDLS and YYNGEE. In DNA, the CDR3 is TGTGCCAGCAGCGTAGCCGTACGCGCAGATACGCAGTATTTT. This codes for CASSVAVRADTQYF.

This chain joins TRBV20-1 and TRBJ2-5; D is ambiguous. The germline gives CDR1 DFQATT, CDR2 SNEGSKA (reference sequence). CDR3 length equals 11 residues. The CDR3 sequence: CSWLVQETQYF. Written as DNA, the CDR3 is TGCAGCTGGTTGGTCCAAGAGACCCAGTACTTC.

This clonotype came up many times. The rearrangement links TRBV20-1 to TRBJ2-5; the D gene could be TRBD1 or TRBD2 (5 bases each). This CDR3 spans 16 amino acids. With 1 base removed from V and 2 bases from J, the gap between germline ends came to 17 bases. Germline V gives CDR1 DFQATT, CDR2 SNEGSKA (reference sequence). CDR3 in DNA: TGCAGTGCTAGAGGGGGACGGGGTGCGTCTCAAGAGACCCAGTACTTC. It is translated as CSARGGRGASQETQYF.

This clonotype was recorded at least ten times. V gene TRBV20-1 combines with J gene TRBJ1-2; a possible D gene is TRBD1 (5 bases). CDR3 size: 14 residues. The germline gives CDR1 DFQATT, CDR2 SNEGSKA (reference sequence). V was clipped by 5 bases and J by 6 bases, with 19 bases between them. The CDR3 reads CSAGGYTGSDGYTF. The CDR3 nucleotides are TGCAGTGCTGGGGGATATACAGGTTCAGATGGCTACACCTTC.

Details on this clonotype: A much larger clone differs by one base, so this may be a read error. This chain links TRBV24-1 with TRBJ2-2, with 8 bases identical to TRBD1. The germline CDR1 and CDR2 sequences are KGHDR and SFDVKD. This CDR3 has 17 amino acids. The CDR3: CATSDRQGQGDTGELCF. As DNA, the CDR3 is TGTGCCACCAGTGACCGGCAAGGACAGGGTGACACCGGGGAGCTGTGTTTT.

This clonotype was observed at least ten times. This chain uses TRBV4-3 with TRBJ2-3; D gene uncertain. V lost 5 bases, J lost 5 bases, and 11 bases lay in between. Germline CDR1 reads LGHNA; CDR2 reads YSLEER. The CDR3 contains 13 residues. The CDR3 nucleotides are TGCGCCAGCAGCTACCGACTTGTAGATACGCAGTATTTT. It specifies CASSYRLVDTQYF.

The table lists this clonotype with a few counts. This chain joins TRBV20-1 and TRBJ1-2; 7 bases line up with TRBD1. Unmatched junction bases numbered 6, after V lost 3 bases and J lost 5 bases. Germline V gene data show CDR1 as DFQATT and CDR2 as SNEGSKA (reference sequence). The length of the CDR3 is 13 residues. The DNA for the CDR3 is TGCAGTGCTAGGACAGGGCATGGGTATGGCTACACCTTC. Protein product: CSARTGHGYGYTF.

On this clonotype: A read error may produce the germline difference seen at one junction end. The chain links TRBV14 to TRBJ2-7; possible D gene TRBD1, 5 bases. CDR1 and CDR2 from the germline V gene are SGHDN and FVKESK. The length of the CDR3 is 12 residues. CDR3 loop: CATSTGSHEQYF. CDR3 DNA sequence: TGTGCCACCTCTACAGGCTCCCACGAGCAGTACTTC.

This clonotype was seen ten or more times. The gene calls are TRBV7-2 and TRBJ2-1, with 9 bases aligning to TRBD2. The J segment lost 2 bases and the V segment lost 2 bases, leaving 4 bases of the junction unmatched. The V gene's germline CDR1 is SGHTA and CDR2 FQGNSA. The CDR3 has 16 amino acids. The CDR3 spells CASSLNVAGAYNEQFF. The CDR3 DNA reads as TGTGCCAGCAGCTTAAACGTAGCGGGGGCCTACAATGAGCAGTTCTTC. The whole variable domain, filled in from reference TRBV7-2 and TRBJ2-1, reads GAGVSQSPSNKVTEKGKDVELRCDPISGHTALYWYRQSLGQGLEFLIYFQGNSAPDKSGLPSDRFSAERTGGSVSTLTIQRTQQEDSAVYLCASSLNVAGAYNEQFFGPGTRLTVL.

This clonotype was seen at least ten times. The chain combines TRBV5-1 with TRBJ2-2; 9 nucleotides match TRBD2. CDR3 length: 17 residues. Germline assignment: CDR1 SGHRS and CDR2 YFSETQ. With V trimmed by 0 bases and J by 0 bases, 3 bases remained unmatched. CDR3 DNA: TGCGCCAGCAGCTTGGAGGCGGGGGGGCCGAACACCGGGGAGCTGTTTTTT. It encodes CASSLEAGGPNTGELFF.

Many counts were recorded for this clonotype. The J gene is TRBJ2-7, the V gene TRBV5-1; D gene unclear. Germline values: CDR1 SGHRS, CDR2 YFSETQ. The V end lost 7 bases, the J end lost 4 bases, and 12 bases lay between the germline ends. The CDR3 length is 12 residues. As DNA, the CDR3 is TGCGCCAGCTCAGAAAGCCTTTACGAGCAGTACTTC. Translation gives CASSESLYEQYF.

This clonotype showed up many times. The J gene is TRBJ2-2, the V gene TRBV20-1, with D perhaps matching TRBD2 (6 bases). This CDR3 is 13 amino acids long. V shed 3 bases and J shed 2 bases, with 7 bases lying between them. From germline, CDR1 is DFQATT and CDR2 SNEGSKA (reference sequence). In DNA form, the CDR3 reads TGCAGTGCTAGTGCGGGAAACACCGGGGAGCTGTTTTTT. Amino acid sequence: CSASAGNTGELFF.

This clonotype showed up many times. The J gene is TRBJ2-1, the V gene TRBV4-3; tentatively, D is TRBD2 (6 bases). The germline V and J ends were trimmed by 0 bases and 8 bases, with 17 bases remaining between them. The CDR3 is 16 residues long. Germline CDR1 LGHNA, CDR2 YSLEER. This CDR3 reads CASSQDQRELVDEQFF. The CDR3 coding sequence is TGCGCCAGCAGCCAAGATCAACGGGAGTTGGTCGATGAGCAGTTCTTC.

V gene TRBV7-9 combines with J gene TRBJ2-1; the match to TRBD1 covers 7 bases. The V and J ends lost 5 bases and 8 bases, in that order; junction bases with no gene match: 15. Germline lookup yields CDR1 SEHNR and CDR2 FQNEAQ (reference sequence). The length of the CDR3 is 16 residues. CDR3 coding DNA: TGTGCCAGCAGCCTTACCTTGACAGGGCCTTGGGATGAGCAGTTCTTC. Amino acid sequence: CASSLTLTGPWDEQFF.

This clonotype was detected only a few times. This chain links TRBV18 with TRBJ2-7, with a possible D match to TRBD2 (6 bases). Germline V gene lookup returns CDR1 KGHSH and CDR2 LQKENI. V lost 3 bases, J lost 3 bases, and 15 bases lay in between. This CDR3 contains 15 residues. The CDR3 sequence is CASSPAGREGYEQYF. The CDR3 nucleotides are TGTGCCAGCTCACCTGCGGGGAGAGAGGGCTACGAGCAGTACTTC.

The chain is built from TRBV24-1 and TRBJ2-2; D is unresolved. The CDR3 runs to 13 residues. Germline V gene lookup returns CDR1 KGHDR and CDR2 SFDVKD. Trimming pared 9 bases from V and 6 bases from J, leaving 13 bases between. The CDR3 sequence: CATRYRDAGELFF. CDR3 bases: TGTGCCACCCGTTACAGAGACGCCGGGGAGCTGTTTTTT.

This clonotype was counted ten times or more. This rearrangement joins TRBV3-1 to TRBJ2-1, with 11 positions matching TRBD2. CDR3 size: 15 residues. J lost 3 bases, V lost 4 bases, and 2 bases had no gene match. Per the germline V gene, CDR1 is LGHDT and CDR2 is YNNKEL (reference sequence). CDR3 sequence reads: CASSRLAGSYNEQFF. The CDR3 DNA is TGTGCCAGCAGCCGACTAGCGGGAAGCTACAATGAGCAGTTCTTC.

This clonotype was observed at least ten times. The chain employs TRBV29-1 and TRBJ1-5, with D uncertain. Germline loops: CDR1 SQVTM, CDR2 ANQGSEA. The CDR3 sequence is 13 residues long. Trimming took 6 bases from V and 0 from J, leaving 9 bases between them. CDR3 nucleotide sequence: TGCAGCGTCCTCACCGGTAGCAATCAGCCCCAGCATTTT. This translates into CSVLTGSNQPQHF.

This clonotype was counted at least ten times. The rearrangement links TRBV7-9 to TRBJ2-1, with TRBD1 as a possible D gene (6 bases). CDR1 and CDR2 from the germline V gene are SEHNR and FQNEAQ (reference sequence). Trimming stripped 4 bases from V and 5 bases from J, with 12 bases between. This CDR3 is 14 amino acids long. The CDR3 DNA follows: TGTGCCAGCAGCTCGACAGGTGTGGACAATGAGCAGTTCTTC. Translation: CASSSTGVDNEQFF.

The sample holds many counts of this clonotype. The V and J genes are TRBV7-2 and TRBJ1-5, with TRBD1 identical over 8 bases. The V gene's germline CDR1 is SGHTA and CDR2 FQGNSA. This CDR3 contains 16 residues. V was clipped by 5 bases and J by 4 bases; unmatched bases: 10. CDR3 sequence: CASSTAGTGLNQPQHF. The CDR3 region has the DNA TGTGCCAGCAGCACGGCGGGGACAGGCCTTAATCAGCCCCAGCATTTT.

This clonotype has a count of ten or more. The chain has TRBV6-5 and TRBJ2-7, with D maybe TRBD2 (5 bases). Between the trimmed V and J ends, which lost 6 bases and 2 bases, there was a span of 17 bases. The CDR3 runs to 15 residues. Germline CDR1 reads MNHEY; CDR2 reads SVGAGI. The CDR3 region has the DNA TGTGCCAGCAGCCCCCGCGGGCCCAACCCCTACGAGCAGTACTTC. Its protein is CASSPRGPNPYEQYF.

This clonotype was picked up many times. The rearrangement links TRBV20-1 to TRBJ1-6; D perhaps matches TRBD1 (6 bases). The CDR3 runs to 13 residues. The V gene lost 6 bases and the J gene lost 7 bases, with 13 bases spanning the gap. The germline V gene has CDR1 DFQATT and CDR2 SNEGSKA (reference sequence). CDR3 amino acids: CSAWGAGNSPLHF. CDR3 DNA sequence: TGCAGTGCATGGGGGGCGGGGAATTCACCCCTCCACTTT.

The sample holds many counts of this clonotype. The chain is built from TRBV5-1 and TRBJ2-5, with 7 bases that match TRBD2. Losses at the gene ends were 5 bases for V and 5 bases for J; bases not matched to a gene: 12. The CDR3 totals 15 residues. Germline V gene sequence: CDR1 SGHRS, CDR2 YFSETQ. CDR3 region: CASSSGGTSVETQYF. The CDR3 DNA reads TGCGCCAGCAGTTCGGGGGGTACCTCGGTTGAGACCCAGTACTTC.

This clonotype was seen repeatedly, ten times or more. The chain joins TRBV5-1 to TRBJ2-1; 8 bases match TRBD2. The V segment lost 0 bases and the J segment 4 bases; nucleotides outside the gene matches: 3. The CDR3 extends over 15 amino acids. Germline lookup yields CDR1 SGHRS and CDR2 YFSETQ. In DNA, the CDR3 is TGCGCCAGCAGCTTGGACGGGGGGGCGTACAATGAGCAGTTCTTC. Amino acid sequence: CASSLDGGAYNEQFF.